This record covers a single T cell receptor beta chain. Its specificity is unknown. This sample stems from a study of T cell responses to AZD1222 COVID-19 vaccine. Study-level results: With dominance at 160-218 and 743-854, vaccine-associated CD4 TCRs spanned spike. The number of AZD1222 recipients seropositive at baseline was only 5 to 7. It should be noted that donors were predominantly white British and more often female, and clonal diversity was possibly underestimated. Two doses of AZD1222 preceded a rise in Spike-specific TCR breadth and depth.

The CDR3 covers 14 residues. V lost 5 bases to trimming and J lost 4 bases, with 11 bases between them. Germline V gene lookup returns CDR1 SGHTA and CDR2 FQGNSA. Sequencing used immunoSEQ multiplex PCR; TCRdb keeps in-frame clones, though not all of them. The sample yields about 97,000 clones, roughly 89% seen once. The material was peripheral blood, obtained on day 0 of AZD1222 vaccination. This chain joins TRBV7-2 and TRBJ2-2, with D perhaps matching TRBD1 (6 bases). The TCR comes from an adult in good health. The CDR3 nucleotides are TGTGCCAGCAGCACAGAGGGGGTCACCGGGGAGCTGTTTTTT. Its translation: CASSTEGVTGELFF.